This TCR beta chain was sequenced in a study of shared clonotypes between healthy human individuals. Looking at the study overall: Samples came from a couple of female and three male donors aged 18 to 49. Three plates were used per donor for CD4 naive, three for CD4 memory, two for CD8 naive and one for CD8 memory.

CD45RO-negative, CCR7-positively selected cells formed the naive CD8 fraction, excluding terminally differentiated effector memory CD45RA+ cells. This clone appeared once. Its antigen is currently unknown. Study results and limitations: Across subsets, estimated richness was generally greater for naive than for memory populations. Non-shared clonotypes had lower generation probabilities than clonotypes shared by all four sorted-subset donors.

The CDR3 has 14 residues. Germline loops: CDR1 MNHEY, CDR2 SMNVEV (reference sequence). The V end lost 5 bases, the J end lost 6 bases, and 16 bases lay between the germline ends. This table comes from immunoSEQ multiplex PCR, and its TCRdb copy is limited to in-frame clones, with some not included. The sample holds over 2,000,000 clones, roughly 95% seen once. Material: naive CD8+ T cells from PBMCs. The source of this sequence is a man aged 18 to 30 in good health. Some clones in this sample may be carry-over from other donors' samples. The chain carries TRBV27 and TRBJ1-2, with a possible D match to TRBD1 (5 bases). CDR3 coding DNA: TGTGCCAGCAGTCAGGGCAGATACCTCCATGGCTACACCTTC. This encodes CASSQGRYLHGYTF.